The rows below give T cell receptor beta chains drawn from one sample of a study of CD8 T cells in ankylosing spondylitis. TCRdb fed the 5' RACE reads into MiXCR, producing one record per CDR3 protein. The sample has over 75,000 distinct CDR3 sequences, 8.5% to 9% seen once. Source material: blood, either unsorted or a sorted T cell fraction (not recorded which). The receptors shown here come from a male donor with ankylosing spondylitis or in good health (not recorded which). The CDR3 runs from the conserved cysteine through the conserved F or W. The D gene is left open where the match is weak. The size entry is marked missing in some rows and otherwise reads once, few, many or a size class.

>TRBJ1-1|TRBV5-1|many|.
TGCGCCAGCAGCTTGGCCAGGTTGAACACTGAAGCTTTCTTT
CASSLARLNTEAFF
>TRBJ2-1|TRBV29-1|many|TRBD1
TGCAGCGGGAACTACAGGGGCAATGAGCAGTTCTTC
CSGNYRGNEQFF
>TRBJ1-2|TRBV20-1|many|.
TGCAGTGCTAGAGATCGCGGCAGGGTGAGCTATGGCTACACCTTC
CSARDRGRVSYGYTF
>TRBJ2-1|TRBV2|many|.
TGTGCCAGCCATGTCAGACGGGACCCCGAATACAATGAGCAGTTCTTC
CASHVRRDPEYNEQFF
>TRBJ2-3|TRBV30|many|.
TGTGCCTGCCTCGAGCGATCTAGCACAGATACGCAGTATTTT
CACLERSSTDTQYF
>TRBJ2-1|TRBV20-1|many|.
TGCAGTGCTAGAGTCCGCAGCTACAATGAGCAGTTCTTC
CSARVRSYNEQFF
>TRBJ1-2|TRBV7-6|many|TRBD1
TGTGCCAGCAGCTCCAGAAGACAGGGTCGAGGCTACACCTTC
CASSSRRQGRGYTF
>TRBJ2-3|TRBV2|many|TRBD2
TGTGCCAGCATCTCTGGCGGGGGACGGGCAGATACGCAGTATTTT
CASISGGGRADTQYF
>TRBJ2-1|TRBV30|.|TRBD2
TGTGCCTGGAGCGGGACTAGCTTCAGGGAGCAGTTCTTC
CAWSGTSFREQFF
>TRBJ2-3|TRBV28|many|TRBD1
TGTGCCAGCAGTTTTGCGGTAGGACAGGGATTTTCCGGAGATACGCAGTATTTT
CASSFAVGQGFSGDTQYF
>TRBJ2-7|TRBV5-1|many|TRBD1
TGCGCCAGCAGTACAGGGGTGGCCTACGAGCAGTACTTC
CASSTGVAYEQYF
>TRBJ2-5|TRBV25-1|many|TRBD2
TGTGCCAGCAGGGGTACTAGCGGGGCAGGGACCCAGTACTTC
CASRGTSGAGTQYF
>TRBJ2-7|TRBV29-1|few|.
TGCAGCGTTGTGGGGGAGCAGTACTTC
CSVVGEQYF
>TRBJ2-1|TRBV12-3/TRBV12-4|many|TRBD2
TGTGCCAGCAGTTTACGGGGCGGGGGGCAAAATGAGCAGTTCTTC
CASSLRGGGQNEQFF
>TRBJ2-3|TRBV20-1|.|TRBD2
TGCAGTGCTCGAGGGACTAGCAGGGATACGCAGTATTTT
CSARGTSRDTQYF
>TRBJ1-1|TRBV18|many|.
TGTGCCAGCTCCATGAACACTGAAGCTTTCTTT
CASSMNTEAFF
>TRBJ1-5|TRBV6-5|many|.
TGTGCCAGCAGTTATTCCGGGACGCAGCCCCAGCATTTT
CASSYSGTQPQHF
>TRBJ1-6|TRBV6-1|many|.
TGTGCCAGCGAGACAGGAGTTAATTCACCCCTCCACTTT
CASETGVNSPLHF
>TRBJ1-2|TRBV5-5|.|TRBD1
TGTGCCAGCAGCTTGGTTCAGGGGGCCGACTATGGCTACACCTTC
CASSLVQGADYGYTF
>TRBJ2-1|TRBV29-1|many|.
TGCAGCGTTTCCACCTACAATGAGCAGTTCTTC
CSVSTYNEQFF
>TRBJ2-1|TRBV11-2|many|.
TGTGCCAGCAGCTTTCTCTCACCGAGGGACATCTCCTACAATGAGCAGTTCTTC
CASSFLSPRDISYNEQFF
>TRBJ2-7|TRBV28|few|TRBD1
TGTGCCAGCCGTCGAGACAGGGTCCCCTACGAGCAGTACTTC
CASRRDRVPYEQYF
>TRBJ2-1|TRBV7-9|few|.
TGTGCCAGCAGCTTATTAGCGACGAATGAGCAGTTCTTC
CASSLLATNEQFF
>TRBJ1-2|TRBV27|many|.
TGTGCCAGCACCCAGGGTCGGGGGCGTGACTATGGCTACACCTTC
CASTQGRGRDYGYTF
>TRBJ1-1|TRBV6-4|many|.
TGTGCCAGCAGTGACTCGGGGACGGGTGAAGCTTTCTTT
CASSDSGTGEAFF
>TRBJ1-2|TRBV7-9|few|TRBD1
TGTGCCAGCAGCAAAATACCGGGACAGGGGACGAACTATGGCTACACCTTC
CASSKIPGQGTNYGYTF
>TRBJ1-2|TRBV18|.|TRBD1
TGTGCCAGCTCACCTGGGGGACAGAAAGCTAACTATGGCTACACCTTC
CASSPGGQKANYGYTF
>TRBJ1-1|TRBV14|.|.
TGTGCCAGCAGCCAAGTGATTGTTCGAGGGCTTGGCACTGAAGCTTTCTTT
CASSQVIVRGLGTEAFF
>TRBJ2-1|TRBV5-1|many|TRBD2
TGCGCCAGCAGCTTGATAGCGGGCATTCTCGATGAGCAGTTCTTC
CASSLIAGILDEQFF
>TRBJ2-1|TRBV12-3/TRBV12-4|many|TRBD2
TGTGCCAGCAGTCCAATCGCGGGGGGGCCTAATGAGCAGTTCTTC
CASSPIAGGPNEQFF
>TRBJ2-3|TRBV7-2|.|.
TGTGCCAGCAGCTTATATGCCGGGCGTAGCACAGATACGCAGTATTTT
CASSLYAGRSTDTQYF
>TRBJ1-1|TRBV28|many|.
TGTGCCAGCAGTTTGGAGGTTTTTGCTGAAGCTTTCTTT
CASSLEVFAEAFF
>TRBJ2-3|TRBV12-3/TRBV12-4|many|.
TGTGCCAGCAGTTTAGGGCCGGGGGCCCTCACAGATACGCAGTATTTT
CASSLGPGALTDTQYF
>TRBJ2-1|TRBV10-3|.|.
TGTGCCATCTGTGCAGGGACGGGCTACAATGAGCAGTTCTTC
CAICAGTGYNEQFF
>TRBJ2-3|TRBV6-2/TRBV6-3|many|.
TGTGCCACAGGAGTGGGTTATGCCGGTACGCAGTATTTT
CATGVGYAGTQYF
>TRBJ1-5|TRBV20-1|many|.
TGCAGTGCTAGATCGCGACCGGGACCGAGAACGGATCAGCCCCAGCATTTT
CSARSRPGPRTDQPQHF
>TRBJ2-5|TRBV12-3/TRBV12-4|few|.
TGTGCCAGCACTTTTACGGGGAACGGGGAGACCCAGTACTTC
CASTFTGNGETQYF
>TRBJ2-4|TRBV6-2/TRBV6-3|many|.
TGTGCCAGCAGTTACACGGAAGTCAAAAACATTCAGTACTTC
CASSYTEVKNIQYF
>TRBJ2-5|TRBV12-3/TRBV12-4|few|TRBD2
TGTGCCAGCAGTCCGACTAGCGCCACGCTATGGGGGGGCCGGGAGACCCAGTACTTC
CASSPTSATLWGGRETQYF
>TRBJ2-3|TRBV13|many|.
TGTGCCAGCAGCTACCGGGACGGAAGATTGGCAGATACGCAGTATTTT
CASSYRDGRLADTQYF
>TRBJ2-4|TRBV30|few|TRBD1
TGTGCCTTGGGGACGGGACAGGGTGCCAAAAACATTCAGTACTTC
CALGTGQGAKNIQYF
>TRBJ2-7|TRBV5-1|many|.
TGCGCCAGCAGCTGGGGAGACTCCTACGAGCAGTACTTC
CASSWGDSYEQYF
>TRBJ2-7|TRBV18|many|.
TGTGCCAGCTCACTAGGGGCGGAGCTGTACGAGCAGTACTTC
CASSLGAELYEQYF
>TRBJ2-2|TRBV5-1|many|.
TGCGCCAGCAGCTCAGGTTCGGCCGGGGAGCTGTTTTTT
CASSSGSAGELFF
>TRBJ1-5|TRBV12-3/TRBV12-4|many|.
TGTGCCAGCAGTGTCAGTACGGGCGGAGAACAGCCCCAGCATTTT
CASSVSTGGEQPQHF
>TRBJ1-5|TRBV9|many|TRBD1
TGTGCCAGCAGCACCGGGGGGACAGGGGGCTTGCAGCCCCAGCATTTT
CASSTGGTGGLQPQHF
>TRBJ1-5|TRBV5-1|many|.
TGCGCCAGCAGCTTCAACTCGGGGGGCAATCAGCCCCAGCATTTT
CASSFNSGGNQPQHF
>TRBJ2-2|TRBV4-1|many|TRBD2
TGCGCCAGCAGCCAAGATCTAGCGGGGAGATCGGGGGAGCTGTTTTTT
CASSQDLAGRSGELFF
>TRBJ2-1|TRBV20-1|many|.
TGCAGTGCTAGAGTGGACTCGACACCCTACAATGAGCAGTTCTTC
CSARVDSTPYNEQFF
>TRBJ1-1|TRBV3-1|many|TRBD1
TGTGCCAGCAGCCAGGACGACAGGGGCCTGGCGAACACTGAAGCTTTCTTT
CASSQDDRGLANTEAFF
>TRBJ2-7|TRBV29-1|.|.
TGCAGCGTTGTGCGGGGTAACTCCTACGAGCAGTACTTC
CSVVRGNSYEQYF
>TRBJ1-3|TRBV7-3|many|.
TGTGCCAGCAGCTTATCAGGGCCTGGAAACACCATATATTTT
CASSLSGPGNTIYF
>TRBJ2-7|TRBV11-2|many|.
TGTGCCAGCACCCTCCACCTTCAAAACGAGCAGTACTTC
CASTLHLQNEQYF
>TRBJ2-3|TRBV7-8|.|.
TGTGCCAGCAGCTTAGTGGTCCGGCACGGGGCCAGCACAGATACGCAGTATTTT
CASSLVVRHGASTDTQYF
>TRBJ1-5|TRBV12-5|.|.
TGTGCTAGTGGTTTGGTAGGGGGGACTCAGCCCCAGCATTTT
CASGLVGGTQPQHF
>TRBJ1-1|TRBV20-1|many|.
TGCAGTGCTAGAATGGACCTTTCAAATCCAGCATTAAACACTGAAGCTTTCTTT
CSARMDLSNPALNTEAFF
>TRBJ2-3|TRBV11-1|many|TRBD2
TGTGCCAGCAGCTCGGACAGCGGGGGGAGCACAGATACGCAGTATTTT
CASSSDSGGSTDTQYF
>TRBJ2-5|TRBV18|many|.
TGTGCCAGCTCACCACGGGTGGCGGAAGAAGAGACCCAGTACTTC
CASSPRVAEEETQYF
>TRBJ2-5|TRBV28|few|.
TGTGCCAGCAGTGAGGGCATGGGGGCAAGAGAGACCCAGTACTTC
CASSEGMGARETQYF